The sequence of this T cell receptor (beta chain) was determined in a study of blood T cells in healthy people across ages. This CDR3 contains 15 residues. The V and J ends lost 6 bases and 7 bases, in that order; junction bases with no gene match: 9. Broader study findings: Samples with more naive T cells showed higher observed beta diversity.

It was with a sample-barcoded 5' primer and a J-beta primer mix that a second PCR of roughly 6 to 12 cycles was run. MiXCR, applied by TCRdb to the 5' RACE reads, yields one record per CDR3 protein. This table holds around 1,000,000 distinct CDR3 sequences, roughly a quarter found once. On this clonotype itself: The antigen is unknown.

These data also featured in a second study, about T cells of mothers and their children. Per that study: Whatever RNA was extracted went entirely into cDNA synthesis, at around 1.6 ug per 15 ul.

The chain uses TRBV12-3 or TRBV12-4 and TRBJ2-4; 10 bases are shared with TRBD1. Sample: blood. This sequence was found in a girl aged 2-10 years in good health. In DNA form, the CDR3 reads TGTGCCAGCAGACACGGGACAGGGGAGGGGAACATTCAGTACTTC. Its protein product is CASRHGTGEGNIQYF.